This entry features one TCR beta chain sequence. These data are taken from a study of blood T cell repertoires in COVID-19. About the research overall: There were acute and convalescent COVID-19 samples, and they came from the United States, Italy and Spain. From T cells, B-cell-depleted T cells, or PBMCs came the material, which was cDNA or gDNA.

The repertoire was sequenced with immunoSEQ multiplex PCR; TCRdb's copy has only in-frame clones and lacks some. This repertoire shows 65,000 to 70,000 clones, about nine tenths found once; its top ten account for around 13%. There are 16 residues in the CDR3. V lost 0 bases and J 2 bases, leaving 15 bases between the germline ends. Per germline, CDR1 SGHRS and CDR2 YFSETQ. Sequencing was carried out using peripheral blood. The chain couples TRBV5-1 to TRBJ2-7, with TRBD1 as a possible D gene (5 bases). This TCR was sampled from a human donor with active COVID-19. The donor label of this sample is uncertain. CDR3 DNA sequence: TGCGCCAGCAGCTTGGGCCTGGGGCAGAGAGCCTACGAGCAGTACTTC. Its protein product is CASSLGLGQRAYEQYF.